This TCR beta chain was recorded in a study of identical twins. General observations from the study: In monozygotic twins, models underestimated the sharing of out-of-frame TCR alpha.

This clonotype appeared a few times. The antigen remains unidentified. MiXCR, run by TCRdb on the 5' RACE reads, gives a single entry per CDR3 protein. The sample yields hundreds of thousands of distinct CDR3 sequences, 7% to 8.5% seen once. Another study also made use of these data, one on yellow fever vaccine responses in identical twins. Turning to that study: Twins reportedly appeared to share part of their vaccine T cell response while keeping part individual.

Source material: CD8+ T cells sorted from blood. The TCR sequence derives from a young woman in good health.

CDR3 residues: CASTVGDADTQYF. Written as DNA, the CDR3 is TGTGCCAGCACGGTGGGAGACGCAGATACGCAGTATTTT. This chain links TRBV6-6 with TRBJ2-3; TRBD2 might be the D (5 bases). V was clipped by 7 bases and J by 4 bases, with 12 bases between them. This CDR3 is built from 13 residues. Germline V gene data show CDR1 as MNHNY and CDR2 as SVGAGI (reference sequence).